This T cell receptor (beta chain) was recovered during a study of T cells in tumors after PD-1 blockade. The repertoire was sequenced with immunoSEQ multiplex PCR; TCRdb's copy has only in-frame clones and lacks some. This sample has thousands of clones; around three fifths occur once, and the top ten carry around 57%. The CDR3 runs to 14 residues. Trimming took off 4 bases at V and 3 bases at J, with 10 bases between the two ends. The germline V gene encodes CDR1 MNHNS and CDR2 SASEGT. By share, this clone ranks as medium-sized. The J gene is TRBJ2-1, the V gene TRBV6-1; D might be TRBD2 (6 bases). The material sequenced was tumor tissue, taken after anti-PD-1 treatment. This TCR came from a human donor with cutaneous squamous cell carcinoma. For the CDR3, the DNA is TGTGCCAGCAGTGCCTTGGAGGGCTACAATGAGCAGTTCTTC. This codes for CASSALEGYNEQFF.